Presented here are 21 T cell receptor beta chains from one specimen sequenced in a study of graft-versus-host responses after intestinal transplantation. These TCRs are of unknown antigen specificity. Data came from immunoSEQ multiplex PCR; TCRdb stores just in-frame clones and leaves some out. The sample has 80,000 to 90,000 clones, about nine tenths seen once; the top ten hold 0.3% to 0.35%. The specimen comprised unstimulated CD4+ T cells sorted from spleen or lymph node cells, sampled before intestinal transplant. The origin of the receptors is a human donor who received an intestinal transplant.

This chain uses TRBV6-1 with TRBJ1-1, with a possible D match to TRBD1 (6 bases). The CDR3 consists of 17 residues. Germline V lookup: CDR1 MNHNS, CDR2 SASEGT. The V end was cut by 2 bases, the J end by 0 bases, with 16 bases between. CDR3 DNA: TGTGCCAGCAGTGAACCGGGCGGGGGGCGGCTGAACACTGAAGCTTTCTTT. Protein product: CASSEPGGGRLNTEAFF.

The chain is built from TRBV4-2 and TRBJ2-5; the match to TRBD2 covers 11 bases. The J segment lost 11 bases and the V segment lost 5 bases, leaving 13 bases of the junction unmatched. From germline, CDR1 is LGHNA and CDR2 YNFKEQ. The CDR3 sequence is 15 residues long. The CDR3 loop reads CASSRDLAGGVEQYF. CDR3 nucleotides: TGTGCCAGCAGCAGAGATCTAGCGGGAGGCGTTGAGCAGTACTTC.

J is TRBJ2-3 and V is TRBV27; D is perhaps TRBD1 (5 bases). This CDR3 region has 12 residues. CDR1 MNHEY and CDR2 SMNVEV come from the germline V gene (reference sequence). V was clipped by 4 bases and J by 8 bases, with 10 bases between them. The CDR3 loop reads CASSSSQGTQYF. The CDR3, as DNA: TGTGCCAGCAGTTCCAGCCAGGGTACGCAGTATTTT.

This rearrangement joins TRBV4-1 to TRBJ2-3; D is unresolved. The CDR3 length is 14 residues. V was shortened by 1 base and J by 7 bases, with 12 bases between the two germline ends. In germline, CDR1 is MGHRA, CDR2 YSYEKL. CDR3 in amino acids: CASSQVQSSYTQYF. CDR3 in DNA: TGCGCCAGCAGCCAAGTTCAGTCGTCCTATACGCAGTATTTT.

The chain combines TRBV9 with TRBJ1-1, with 8 positions matching TRBD1. V was pared by 0 bases and J by 13 bases, with 14 bases of the junction left unmatched. This CDR3 spans 15 amino acids. Looked up from germline, CDR1 is SGDLS and CDR2 is YYNGEE. CDR3 DNA: TGTGCCAGCAGCGTAGACCCGATCGGGACAGGTGTGGTTTTCTTT. It codes for CASSVDPIGTGVVFF.

This clone is a singleton in its sample. The CDR3 is CASSPGTSGVSSYEQYF. The CDR3 DNA is TGCGCCAGCAGCCCCGGGACTAGCGGCGTGAGCTCCTACGAGCAGTACTTC. This chain uses TRBV5-1 with TRBJ2-7, with 11 bases fitting TRBD2. This CDR3 has 17 amino acids. Germline CDR1 is SGHRS and CDR2 is YFSETQ. Germline trimming cut 4 bases from V and 0 bases from J; bases unmatched to any gene: 9.

The V call is TRBV7-6, the J call TRBJ1-6; no clear D. V shed 1 base and J shed 8 bases, with 24 bases lying between them. Germline V gene lookup returns CDR1 SGHVS and CDR2 FNYEAQ. This CDR3 contains 19 residues. The CDR3 here is CASSLVSWYGQTFDSPLHF. CDR3 bases: TGTGCCAGCAGCTTAGTTTCCTGGTACGGTCAGACTTTTGATTCACCCCTCCACTTT.

The chain has TRBV9 and TRBJ2-2; 10 nucleotides match TRBD2. The CDR3 extends over 16 amino acids. With V trimmed by 0 bases and J by 4 bases, 3 bases remained unmatched. CDR1 and CDR2 (germline): SGDLS, YYNGEE. As DNA, the CDR3 is TGTGCCAGCAGCGTAGTTTGGACTAGCGGCACCGGGGAGCTGTTTTTT. Protein: CASSVVWTSGTGELFF.

In DNA form, the CDR3 reads TGTGCCAGCAGCGCGGGGACTAGCGGGAGCACAGATACGCAGTATTTT. Residues: CASSAGTSGSTDTQYF. This chain links TRBV9 with TRBJ2-3; TRBD2 agrees at 12 bases. J was trimmed by 0 bases and V by 3 bases; bases with no gene match: 2. The length of the CDR3 is 16 residues. The V gene's germline CDR1 is SGDLS and CDR2 YYNGEE. The full variable domain, in which reference TRBV9 and TRBJ2-3 provide the parts outside the CDR3, is DSGVTQTPKHLITATGQRVTLRCSPRSGDLSVYWYQQSLDQGLQFLIQYYNGEERAKGNILERFSAQQFPDLHSELNLSSLELGDSALYFCASSAGTSGSTDTQYFGPGTRLTVL.

The chain is built from TRBV29-1 and TRBJ2-7; D unresolved. This CDR3 comprises 12 residues. CDR1 is SQVTM, CDR2 ANQGSEA, per germline. The V end lost 4 bases, the J end lost 0 bases, and 7 bases lay between the germline ends. The CDR3 loop reads CSVVRDSYEQYF. The CDR3 DNA reads as TGCAGCGTTGTAAGGGACTCCTACGAGCAGTACTTC.

The CDR3 loop reads CASSVGPASGRQGYGYNEQFF. DNA of the CDR3: TGTGCCAGCAGCGTAGGTCCGGCTAGCGGGAGGCAGGGTTACGGCTACAATGAGCAGTTCTTC. This rearrangement joins TRBV9 to TRBJ2-1, with 11 nucleotides matching TRBD2. The trim removed 0 bases at V and 3 bases at J, leaving 17 bases unmatched. Germline loops: CDR1 SGDLS, CDR2 YYNGEE. The CDR3 runs to 21 residues. Full variable domain (remainder filled in from reference TRBV9 and TRBJ2-1): DSGVTQTPKHLITATGQRVTLRCSPRSGDLSVYWYQQSLDQGLQFLIQYYNGEERAKGNILERFSAQQFPDLHSELNLSSLELGDSALYFCASSVGPASGRQGYGYNEQFFGPGTRLTVL.

CDR3 coding DNA: TGCGCCAGCTCCCACAGGGCATCAAACTCTGGAAACACCATATATTTT. It yields the protein CASSHRASNSGNTIYF. The V call is TRBV5-1, the J call TRBJ1-3, with D possibly being TRBD1 (6 bases). Trimming pared 7 bases from V and 0 bases from J, leaving 17 bases between. Germline lookup yields CDR1 SGHRS and CDR2 YFSETQ. The CDR3 runs to 16 residues.

This clone has a single count. The chain uses TRBV4-2 and TRBJ2-2, with 8 nucleotides matching TRBD2. Unmatched junction bases numbered 6, after V lost 3 bases and J lost 6 bases. This CDR3 comprises 15 residues. CDR1 LGHNA and CDR2 YNFKEQ come from the germline V gene. CDR3 DNA sequence: TGTGCCAGCAGCCAGGCTAGCGGGCCCCCCGGGGAGCTGTTTTTT. Protein: CASSQASGPPGELFF.

The chain joins TRBV6-1 to TRBJ2-5; D may be TRBD1 or TRBD2 (5 bases each). Trimming left V 3 bases short and J 5 bases short, with 16 bases between. In germline, CDR1 is MNHNS, CDR2 SASEGT. The length of the CDR3 is 15 residues. CDR3 residues: CASSDSGRLYETQYF. DNA of the CDR3: TGTGCCAGCAGTGATTCGGGGCGATTGTACGAGACCCAGTACTTC.

CDR3 loop: CASSKLVRTVGETQYF. The CDR3 region has the DNA TGTGCCAGTAGTAAGCTAGTCCGGACGGTAGGAGAGACCCAGTACTTC. The chain has TRBV19 and TRBJ2-5; D is unresolved. CDR3 length equals 16 residues. Germline lookup yields CDR1 LNHDA and CDR2 SQIVND (reference sequence). V gave up 4 bases and J gave up 4 bases, with 19 bases separating them.

This chain uses TRBV5-4 with TRBJ2-1; 7 bases map to TRBD2. Germline trimming cut 5 bases from V and 6 bases from J; bases unmatched to any gene: 11. CDR1 SGHNT and CDR2 YYREEE come from the germline V gene (reference sequence). This CDR3 contains 15 residues. Here the CDR3 DNA reads TGTGCCAGCAGAGCAAGGCTAGCGGATGTCAATGAGCAGTTCTTC. Translated: CASRARLADVNEQFF.

The chain employs TRBV6-1 and TRBJ2-7, with D perhaps matching TRBD2 (6 bases). CDR3 length: 13 amino acids. Trimming took off 7 bases at V and 7 bases at J, with 17 bases between the two ends. Germline V gene lookup returns CDR1 MNHNS and CDR2 SASEGT. CDR3 loop: CASIKGVEGEQYF. CDR3 DNA: TGTGCCAGCATTAAGGGCGTGGAGGGGGAGCAGTACTTC.

The chain uses TRBV6-5 and TRBJ2-7; D perhaps matches TRBD2 (5 bases). The CDR3 sequence is 13 residues long. The germline V and J ends were trimmed by 7 bases and 0 bases, with 10 bases remaining between them. CDR1 is MNHEY and CDR2 is SVGAGI in the germline V gene. CDR3 nucleotides: TGTGCCAGCACTAGCAGGAGCTCCTACGAGCAGTACTTC. Encoded protein: CASTSRSSYEQYF.

The chain employs TRBV25-1 and TRBJ1-6; D perhaps matches TRBD1 (5 bases). V was cut by 8 bases and J by 4 bases, with 9 bases left in between. From germline, CDR1 is MGHDK and CDR2 SYGVNS. The CDR3 is 13 residues long. The CDR3 is CASLDRYNSPLHF. The CDR3 nucleotides are TGTGCCAGCCTTGACAGATATAATTCACCCCTCCACTTT.

The table lists this clone with a count of one. The chain has TRBV7-5 and TRBJ1-1. TRBV7-5 corresponds to a pseudogene. CDR3 length: 13 amino acids. The DNA for the CDR3 is TGTGCCAGAAGCTCCACGATGAACACTGAAGCTTTCTTT. Its translation is CARSSTMNTEAFF.

This sequence joins TRBV30 and TRBJ1-1, with a tentative D call TRBD1 (5 bases). CDR1 is GTSNPN, CDR2 SVGIG, per germline (reference sequence). Trimming left V 2 bases short and J 8 bases short, with 12 bases between. The CDR3 runs 12 residues. For the CDR3, the DNA is TGTGCCTGGAGTCGGGGGAGATGGGAAGCTTTCTTT. It yields the protein CAWSRGRWEAFF.